What follows is one T cell receptor (beta chain) and its context. Antigen specificity is unknown. The genomic DNA of each subset was split evenly across several immunoSEQ plates. The method was immunoSEQ multiplex PCR; TCRdb's version includes in-frame clones alone and lacks a portion of them. The table has some 650,000 clones, 97% seen once. The sample comes from a study of shared clonotypes between healthy human individuals. Study in general: Each donor had three CD4 naive, three CD4 memory, two CD8 naive and one CD8 memory plate. Points from the study as a whole: It was observed that 5% to 6% of naive CD4 clonotypes were shared across a few donors. Non-shared clonotypes displayed generation probabilities falling below those of clonotypes present in all four donors.

The length of the CDR3 is 14 residues. Germline assignment: CDR1 SGHNT and CDR2 YYREEE (reference sequence). V lost 1 base and J lost 9, with 14 bases in between. The source of this sequence is a young woman in good health. The rearrangement joins TRBV5-4 to TRBJ1-5; D not resolved. The sample consisted of naive CD4+ T cells sorted from blood. The subset here: CD45RA+ positively selected. This chain's CDR3 is CASSLRTVCRPQHF. DNA of the CDR3: TGTGCCAGCAGCTTGAGGACGGTCTGTCGGCCCCAGCATTTT.